These 17 T cell receptor beta chains were sequenced from one sample in a study of blood T cell repertoires in COVID-19. Here immunoSEQ multiplex PCR was the method, and the copy in TCRdb shows in-frame clones only, minus some. The sample consists of hundreds of thousands of clones, 75% to 90% of them appearing once. Source material: peripheral blood. These receptor sequences come from a man between 35 and 55 years old with acute or convalescent COVID-19.

The chain couples TRBV7-9 to TRBJ2-1; 8 nucleotides align to TRBD2. Germline loops: CDR1 SEHNR, CDR2 FQNEAQ (reference sequence). The length of the CDR3 is 16 residues. V trimming: 5 bases; J trimming: 7 bases; junction bases outside the gene matches: 13. The CDR3 nucleotides are TGTGCCAGCAGCCCCCGGTCCGGGAGGGCCATAAATGAGCAGTTCTTC. It encodes CASSPRSGRAINEQFF.

The V and J genes are TRBV10-2 and TRBJ1-5; 9 bases are a match to TRBD1. This CDR3 comprises 16 residues. Germline loops: CDR1 WSHSY, CDR2 SAAADI. J was trimmed by 2 bases and V by 4 bases; bases with no gene match: 6. The CDR3 loop reads CASSAPGTGRNQPQHF. DNA of the CDR3: TGCGCCAGCAGTGCCCCCGGGACAGGGCGCAATCAGCCCCAGCATTTT.

This chain joins TRBV9 and TRBJ2-3; the match to TRBD2 covers 12 bases. The length of the CDR3 is 20 residues. Per the germline V gene, CDR1 is SGDLS and CDR2 is YYNGEE. Trimming took 0 bases from V and 3 from J; bases not matched to a gene: 14. CDR3 residues: CASSVGGASGRAAITDTQYF. The CDR3, as DNA: TGTGCCAGCAGCGTAGGAGGGGCTAGCGGGAGGGCCGCGATAACAGATACGCAGTATTTT.

This clone was recorded once. The CDR3 sequence: CASSLGASGRAGELFF. CDR3 nucleotide sequence: TGTGCCAGCAGCTTAGGGGCTAGCGGGAGGGCCGGGGAGCTGTTTTTT. This rearrangement joins TRBV7-2 to TRBJ2-2; 12 bases match TRBD2. CDR3 length: 16 residues. Germline V gene lookup returns CDR1 SGHTA and CDR2 FQGNSA. V dropped 1 base and J dropped 6; count of bases not matched to a gene: 3.

The count of this clone is one. The chain links TRBV5-6 to TRBJ1-2; no definite D call. The V gene lost 6 bases and the J gene lost 3 bases, with 12 bases spanning the gap. Per the germline V gene, CDR1 is SGHDT and CDR2 is YYEEEE. There are 13 residues in the CDR3. DNA for the CDR3: TGTGCCAGCACGTGGAACAGTGACTATGGCTACACCTTC. It yields the protein CASTWNSDYGYTF.

The chain couples TRBV13 to TRBJ2-5; D perhaps matches TRBD1 (6 bases). This CDR3 has 13 amino acids. The germline gives CDR1 PRHDT, CDR2 FYEKMQ (reference sequence). Trimming shortened V by 6 bases and J by 5 bases, and 13 bases separated the two germline ends. The CDR3 is CASSYRVRETQYF. The CDR3 nucleotides are TGTGCCAGCAGTTACAGGGTTCGGGAGACCCAGTACTTC.

This chain uses TRBV9 with TRBJ2-7, with D tentatively TRBD2 (6 bases). Germline lookup yields CDR1 SGDLS and CDR2 YYNGEE. The CDR3 runs 14 residues. With 3 bases removed from V and 2 bases from J, the gap between germline ends came to 12 bases. The CDR3 DNA is TGTGCCAGCAGCGCTCGGGACTCGACCTACGAGCAGTACTTC. Protein sequence: CASSARDSTYEQYF.

The chain links TRBV27 to TRBJ1-5; D is perhaps TRBD1 (5 bases). This CDR3 is 14 amino acids long. Trimming removed 0 bases at V and 6 bases at J, with 9 bases between. Germline CDR1 is MNHEY and CDR2 is SMNVEV (reference sequence). The CDR3 sequence: CASSLSGEGQPQHF. The CDR3 nucleotides read TGTGCCAGCAGTTTATCAGGGGAGGGTCAGCCCCAGCATTTT.

The chain couples TRBV2 to TRBJ2-3, with 7 bases fitting TRBD1. Losses at the gene ends were 7 bases for V and 4 bases for J; bases not matched to a gene: 14. The CDR3 totals 16 residues. In germline, CDR1 is SNHLY, CDR2 FYNNEI. CDR3 DNA sequence: TGTGCCAGCACCGGGGACAGCGAAGAATCAGCAGATACGCAGTATTTT. Protein product: CASTGDSEESADTQYF.

The chain combines TRBV13 with TRBJ2-7, with D unresolved. V dropped 0 bases and J dropped 4 bases, with 4 bases sitting between them. Germline V CDR1 and CDR2: PRHDT, FYEKMQ (reference sequence). CDR3 length: 12 residues. CDR3 DNA: TGTGCCAGCAGCTTAGGCGGTTACGAGCAGTACTTC. This encodes CASSLGGYEQYF.

The chain has TRBV4-3 and TRBJ2-7, with D possibly TRBD1 on 5 matching bases. Between the trimmed V and J ends, which lost 4 bases and 3 bases, there was a span of 13 bases. Looked up from germline, CDR1 is LGHNA and CDR2 is YSLEER. This CDR3 has 14 amino acids. CDR3 sequence reads: CASSPSGMGYEQYF. CDR3 bases: TGCGCCAGCAGCCCCTCAGGGATGGGCTACGAGCAGTACTTC.

V usage is TRBV27 and J usage is TRBJ2-3; D ambiguous. The CDR3 length is 14 residues. Trimming shortened V by 5 bases and J by 2 bases, and 11 bases separated the two germline ends. Germline-derived CDR1 and CDR2 are MNHEY and SMNVEV (reference sequence). The CDR3 nucleotides read TGTGCCAGCAGTCCGTTCTCGTTCACAGATACGCAGTATTTT. It encodes CASSPFSFTDTQYF.

The sample holds one count of this clone. The V call is TRBV29-1, the J call TRBJ2-1; tentative D call: TRBD1 (5 bases). This CDR3 region has 11 residues. Per the germline V gene, CDR1 is SQVTM and CDR2 is ANQGSEA. Trimming shortened V by 6 bases and J by 6 bases, and 9 bases separated the two germline ends. The CDR3 reads CSVGHPNEQFF. Written as DNA, the CDR3 is TGCAGCGTAGGACATCCCAATGAGCAGTTCTTC.

The chain recombines TRBV7-2 with TRBJ2-1; maybe TRBD2 (6 bases). V gave up 1 base and J gave up 9 bases, with 16 bases separating them. The CDR3 is made up of 15 amino acids. Germline CDR1 SGHTA, CDR2 FQGNSA. CDR3 region: CASSLEPGGDGEQFF. CDR3 nucleotide sequence: TGTGCCAGCAGCTTAGAACCGGGCGGGGACGGTGAGCAGTTCTTC.

This chain joins TRBV27 and TRBJ2-3, with D possibly matching TRBD2 (7 bases). The CDR3 contains 17 residues. Per germline, CDR1 MNHEY and CDR2 SMNVEV (reference sequence). Trimming shortened V by 7 bases and J by 0 bases, and 20 bases separated the two germline ends. The CDR3 protein is CASISWGGFLSTDTQYF. DNA of the CDR3: TGTGCCAGCATTTCCTGGGGGGGCTTTCTTAGCACAGATACGCAGTATTTT.

The chain joins TRBV10-3 to TRBJ2-1, with 9 bases identical to TRBD2. The germline V gene encodes CDR1 ENHRY and CDR2 SYGVKD. This CDR3 spans 13 amino acids. V lost 7 bases and J lost 9; bases outside the gene matches: 7. In nucleotides, the CDR3 is TGTGCCATCAAGGATCTAGCGGGGAGTGAGCAGTTCTTC. This translates into CAIKDLAGSEQFF.

The chain uses TRBV7-9 and TRBJ2-3; TRBD2 matches at 13 bases. The CDR3 is made up of 22 amino acids. Germline V lookup: CDR1 SEHNR, CDR2 FQNEAQ (reference sequence). V dropped 7 bases and J dropped 2; count of bases not matched to a gene: 24. CDR3 coding DNA: TGTGCCAGCACCCTCCGCAGCTTAGTTGGGGGACTAGCGGGAATCCCCACAGATACGCAGTATTTT. Its protein product is CASTLRSLVGGLAGIPTDTQYF.